This TCR beta chain was recorded in a study of radiation and T cells in renal cell carcinoma. Study-level findings and limits: Baseline intratumoral clonotype presence is unknown without pretreatment biopsies.

The length of the CDR3 is 15 residues. The V end was cut by 2 bases, the J end by 4 bases, with 12 bases between. Germline V gene lookup returns CDR1 MGHRA and CDR2 YSYEKL. Repertoires were generated with immunoSEQ multiplex PCR, while TCRdb's copy carries only in-frame clones and drops some. Found here are 150,000 or so clones, about 88% of them singletons; the top ten hold around 10%. As to this clone: Antigen: not known.

Time point indicated: blood 4 weeks post-SBRT, at nephrectomy. Treatment: 15 Gy SBRT to primary tumor, nephrectomy 4 weeks later. Nephrectomy followed 15 Gy stereotactic body radiation by 4 weeks. This TCR derives from a woman aged 50 to 65 with renal cell carcinoma. This chain joins TRBV4-1 and TRBJ2-1, with TRBD1 as a possible D gene (6 bases). The sequences come from blood, collected from a patient whose treatment included radiotherapy and nephrectomy. CDR3 region: CASSQPSTGYNEQFF. CDR3 in DNA: TGCGCCAGCAGCCAACCATCGACAGGATACAATGAGCAGTTCTTC.